This passage covers 29 T cell receptor beta chains from one sample sequenced in a study of shared clonotypes between healthy human individuals. Generated by immunoSEQ multiplex PCR, the TCRdb table keeps only in-frame clones and is missing some. The data contain approximately 1,000,000 clones, 70% to 80% of them singletons. Sequencing used memory CD4+ T cells from PBMCs. The subset here: CD45RA-negative fraction. The receptors shown here come from a man between 18 and 35 years old in good health. Some clones in this sample may be carry-over from other donors' samples.

As regards this clone: This CDR3 is also generated by other DNA sequences in the sample. The chain joins TRBV11-2 to TRBJ2-1; tentatively, D is TRBD1 (5 bases). The CDR3 is 13 amino acids. The V end was cut by 0 bases, the J end by 6 bases, with 6 bases between. Looked up from germline, CDR1 is SGHAT and CDR2 is FQNNGV. CDR3 nucleotide sequence: TGTGCCAGCAGCTTAGATAGGGGCAATGAGCAGTTCTTC. This sequence encodes CASSLDRGNEQFF.

The chain joins TRBV15 to TRBJ1-5; no clear D gene. The CDR3 runs to 13 residues. Germline loops: CDR1 LNHNV, CDR2 YYDKDF (reference sequence). Trimming took off 6 bases at V and 5 bases at J, with 11 bases between the two ends. CDR3 residues: CATSATSDQPQHF. Written as DNA, the CDR3 is TGTGCCACCAGTGCGACAAGCGATCAGCCCCAGCATTTT.

In regard to this clone: At one end the junction does not follow the germline gene, possibly because of a read error. The V call is TRBV6-1, the J call TRBJ2-7; tentative D call: TRBD2 (6 bases). The CDR3 length is 14 residues. Per germline, CDR1 MNHNS and CDR2 SASEGT. The CDR3 sequence: CASSERGSSDEQYF. The DNA for the CDR3 is TGTGCCAGCAGTGAACGGGGGTCCTCCGACGAGCAGTACTTC.

This clone showed up just a few times. Additional DNA sequences in this sample encode the identical CDR3. The chain employs TRBV19 and TRBJ2-1; the D gene is possibly TRBD2 (6 bases). Germline V gene lookup returns CDR1 LNHDA and CDR2 SQIVND (reference sequence). The CDR3 is 15 residues long. Trimming pared 6 bases from V and 1 base from J, leaving 13 bases between. CDR3 coding DNA: TGTGCCAGTAGCCCGGGGGTCCCGTCCTACAATGAGCAGTTCTTC. As protein: CASSPGVPSYNEQFF.

The V gene is TRBV15, the J gene TRBJ2-1, with 11 bases lining up with TRBD2. Germline trimming cut 6 bases from V and 9 bases from J; bases unmatched to any gene: 22. Germline loops: CDR1 LNHNV, CDR2 YYDKDF (reference sequence). The CDR3 has 19 amino acids. This CDR3 is CATSLRVGTSGLGWAEQFF. DNA for the CDR3: TGTGCCACCAGTCTCCGAGTTGGGACTAGCGGTCTCGGTTGGGCTGAGCAGTTCTTC.

This chain connects TRBV11-2 to TRBJ1-2; tentative D call: TRBD1 (6 bases). Germline loops: CDR1 SGHAT, CDR2 FQNNGV. The CDR3 extends over 15 amino acids. V lost 4 bases to trimming and J lost 3 bases, with 15 bases between them. The CDR3, as DNA: TGTGCCAGCAGCTCTCTTAAGGGGGGTGACTATGGCTACACCTTC. Protein sequence: CASSSLKGGDYGYTF.

Note on this clone: A far larger clone is just one base off, so this is likely a read error. This chain joins TRBV29-1 and TRBJ1-1; D might be TRBD1 (5 bases). Trimming removed 7 bases from V and 0 bases from J, with 18 bases in between. The CDR3 loop spans 15 amino acids. CDR1 and CDR2 from the germline V gene are SQVTM and ANQGSEA. CDR3 residues: CSAGPGGGMNTEAFF. CDR3 sequence (DNA): TGCAGCGCCGGTCCGGGCGGGGGGATGAACACTGAAGCTTTCTTT.

The chain employs TRBV5-5 and TRBJ2-7; D may correspond to TRBD1 or TRBD2 (5 bases each). The length of the CDR3 is 15 residues. The germline V gene has CDR1 SGHKS and CDR2 YYEKEE (reference sequence). Deletions cut 4 bases from V and 3 bases from J, with 17 bases between. The CDR3 reads CASSGNPSGHYEQYF. The CDR3 DNA reads as TGTGCCAGCAGCGGGAACCCGTCGGGGCACTACGAGCAGTACTTC.

Regarding this clone: Other DNA sequences from this sample encode an identical CDR3 as well. The rearrangement joins TRBV18 to TRBJ1-1; D is ambiguous. CDR3 size: 13 residues. Germline values: CDR1 KGHSH, CDR2 LQKENI. V shed 1 base and J shed 3 bases, with 6 bases lying between them. The CDR3 sequence: CASSPRRDTEAFF. In DNA, the CDR3 is TGTGCCAGCTCACCACGGAGGGACACTGAAGCTTTCTTT.

The chain couples TRBV7-9 to TRBJ2-7; 13 bases are a match to TRBD2. Losses at the gene ends were 1 base for V and 9 bases for J; bases not matched to a gene: 3. There are 14 residues in the CDR3. The germline V gene has CDR1 SEHNR and CDR2 FQNEAQ (reference sequence). CDR3 loop: CASSLGTSGRRQYF. The CDR3 bases are TGTGCCAGCAGCTTAGGGACTAGCGGGAGACGGCAGTACTTC.

The gene calls are TRBV28 and TRBJ1-4; D not certain. The V gene's germline CDR1 is MDHEN and CDR2 SYDVKM. Trimming removed 4 bases from V and 8 bases from J, with 8 bases in between. The length of the CDR3 is 12 residues. The CDR3 region is CASSSKREKLFF. As DNA, the CDR3 is TGTGCCAGCAGTTCGAAGCGGGAAAAACTGTTTTTT.

V usage is TRBV6-1 and J usage is TRBJ2-5, with 7 bases matching TRBD1. Germline V lookup: CDR1 MNHNS, CDR2 SASEGT. CDR3 size: 15 residues. V gave up 8 bases and J gave up 2 bases; unmatched junction bases: 11. The CDR3 spells CASCRVGTAQETQYF. In nucleotides, the CDR3 is TGTGCCAGCTGTAGGGTAGGGACAGCACAAGAGACCCAGTACTTC.

This rearrangement joins TRBV7-9 to TRBJ2-1, with 12 positions matching TRBD2. Germline V gene sequence: CDR1 SEHNR, CDR2 FQNEAQ (reference sequence). The V and J ends lost 5 bases and 4 bases, in that order; junction bases with no gene match: 9. CDR3 length equals 17 residues. DNA of the CDR3: TGTGCCAGCAGCCATTGGACTAGCGGGACATATTACAATGAGCAGTTCTTC. The encoded protein is CASSHWTSGTYYNEQFF.

The chain carries TRBV6-6 and TRBJ1-1, with D maybe TRBD1 (6 bases). Germline V gene sequence: CDR1 MNHNY, CDR2 SVGAGI (reference sequence). Trimming left V 5 bases short and J 0 bases short, with 7 bases between. The CDR3 spans 13 residues. The CDR3 DNA reads as TGTGCCAGCAGTAGACAGGTGAACACTGAAGCTTTCTTT. Translated, it gives CASSRQVNTEAFF.

The chain links TRBV28 to TRBJ1-1, with D possibly matching TRBD1 (6 bases). Between the trimmed V and J ends, which lost 6 bases and 1 base, there was a span of 12 bases. The CDR3 covers 14 residues. Germline V gene lookup returns CDR1 MDHEN and CDR2 SYDVKM. CDR3 loop: CASSTGLRNTEAFF. As DNA, the CDR3 is TGTGCCAGCAGCACAGGGTTGAGGAACACTGAAGCTTTCTTT. Full variable domain (missing parts from reference TRBV28 and TRBJ1-1): DVKVTQSSRYLVKRTGEKVFLECVQDMDHENMFWYRQDPGLGLRLIYFSYDVKMKEKGDIPEGYSVSREKKERFSLILESASTNQTSMYLCASSTGLRNTEAFFGQGTRLTVV.

The chain couples TRBV6-5 to TRBJ2-3; no clear D gene. This CDR3 has 14 amino acids. The V and J ends lost 2 bases and 1 base respectively, with 7 bases between them. Germline CDR1 and CDR2: MNHEY and SVGAGI. The DNA for the CDR3 is TGTGCCAGCAGTTACGTTGTGGGCACAGATACGCAGTATTTT. It encodes CASSYVVGTDTQYF.

DNA of the CDR3: TGTGCCAGCAGCTCTTCATCGGGGGCCTTCTTCACAGATACGCAGTATTTT. It translates to CASSSSSGAFFTDTQYF. J is TRBJ2-3 and V is TRBV7-2, with D perhaps TRBD1 or TRBD2 (6 bases each). V was trimmed by 4 bases and J by 2 bases, leaving 19 bases between them. This CDR3 spans 17 amino acids. The germline V gene encodes CDR1 SGHTA and CDR2 FQGNSA.

This clone was seen a single time. V is TRBV5-4 and J is TRBJ1-1; 9 bases fit TRBD1. Trimming took 2 bases from V and 2 from J; bases not matched to a gene: 7. Looked up from germline, CDR1 is SGHNT and CDR2 is YYREEE (reference sequence). The CDR3 length is 16 residues. The CDR3 loop reads CASSLPPGQGNTEAFF. CDR3 sequence (DNA): TGTGCCAGCAGCTTACCTCCGGGACAGGGAAACACTGAAGCTTTCTTT.

This clone was seen only a few times. The chain recombines TRBV9 with TRBJ2-1; a weak D match, TRBD2 (6 bases). Trimming took 4 bases from V and 1 from J, leaving 15 bases between them. Germline V gene sequence: CDR1 SGDLS, CDR2 YYNGEE. This CDR3 contains 16 residues. For the CDR3, the DNA is TGTGCCAGCAGCCCCCGGGGGAGCGAATCCTACAATGAGCAGTTCTTC. Protein: CASSPRGSESYNEQFF.

The gene calls are TRBV9 and TRBJ2-2; TRBD2 aligns across 11 bases. This CDR3 contains 17 residues. Germline loops: CDR1 SGDLS, CDR2 YYNGEE. J lost 5 bases, V lost 4 bases, and 10 bases had no gene match. CDR3 protein: CASSLLGLADNTGELFF. As DNA, the CDR3 is TGTGCCAGCAGCCTTCTGGGACTAGCGGATAATACCGGGGAGCTGTTTTTT.

Here the CDR3 DNA reads TGTGCCAGTAGTGGGCGGGACTCCAGCAATCAGCCCCAGCATTTT. Translated, it gives CASSGRDSSNQPQHF. The rearrangement links TRBV19 to TRBJ1-5; weak D call: TRBD1 (5 bases). The CDR3 contains 15 residues. Looked up from germline, CDR1 is LNHDA and CDR2 is SQIVND (reference sequence). The ends were cut back, 5 bases at V and 1 base at J, with 12 bases in the middle.

This clone was counted only a few times. The rearrangement joins TRBV6-5 to TRBJ1-2; no firm D call. The CDR3 totals 12 residues. Germline loops: CDR1 MNHEY, CDR2 SVGAGI. Trimming shortened V by 8 bases and J by 0 bases, and 7 bases separated the two germline ends. CDR3 in amino acids: CASRRANYGYTF. CDR3 coding DNA: TGTGCCAGCCGGCGAGCTAACTATGGCTACACCTTC.

The rearrangement links TRBV9 to TRBJ2-7; 9 bases match TRBD1. The CDR3 runs to 15 residues. Germline trimming cut 0 bases from V and 5 bases from J; bases unmatched to any gene: 6. Germline values: CDR1 SGDLS, CDR2 YYNGEE. CDR3 protein: CASSVVATGGNEQYF. The CDR3 DNA reads as TGTGCCAGCAGCGTAGTGGCGACAGGGGGAAACGAGCAGTACTTC.

The genes are TRBV5-8 and TRBJ1-5; no clear D gene. Between the trimmed V and J ends, which lost 0 bases and 1 base, there was a span of 8 bases. CDR1 SGHTS and CDR2 YDEGEE come from the germline V gene. CDR3 length: 15 amino acids. CDR3 sequence (DNA): TGTGCCAGCAGCTTGGGGCAGTTCAGCAATCAGCCCCAGCATTTT. This translates into CASSLGQFSNQPQHF.

Of note for this clone: Other DNA sequences in this specimen translate into the identical CDR3. The rearrangement uses TRBV5-1 and TRBJ1-4; TRBD1 matches at 8 bases. Per the germline V gene, CDR1 is SGHRS and CDR2 is YFSETQ. Losses at the gene ends were 7 bases for V and 5 bases for J; bases not matched to a gene: 4. The CDR3 is made up of 13 amino acids. The CDR3 coding sequence is TGCGCCAGCTCGCGACAGGGGAATGAAAAACTGTTTTTT. Amino acid sequence: CASSRQGNEKLFF.

V is TRBV7-8 and J is TRBJ2-7; 9 bases match TRBD2. After removal of 5 bases from V and 4 bases from J, the junction contained 12 bases not matched to a gene. Germline V lookup: CDR1 SGHVS, CDR2 FQNEAQ. The CDR3 is 16 amino acids. CDR3 nucleotide sequence: TGTGCCAGCAGCCCCGTTGTCGCGGGAGGGCCTTACGAGCAGTACTTC. Its translation is CASSPVVAGGPYEQYF.

This clone was seen once. The chain uses TRBV11-2 and TRBJ1-1, with no clear D. Trimming pared 4 bases from V and 1 base from J, leaving 13 bases between. CDR1 and CDR2 (germline): SGHAT, FQNNGV. This CDR3 comprises 15 residues. Here the CDR3 reads CASSSGANTNTEAFF. CDR3 nucleotides: TGTGCCAGCAGCTCCGGCGCTAATACGAACACTGAAGCTTTCTTT.

This clone was recorded once. J is TRBJ1-1 and V is TRBV6-1, with D maybe TRBD1 (6 bases). Germline CDR1 and CDR2: MNHNS and SASEGT. Trimming took 7 bases from V and 0 from J, leaving 12 bases between them. The CDR3 extends over 14 amino acids. The DNA for the CDR3 is TGTGCCAGCACCGCCAGGGGCATGAACACTGAAGCTTTCTTT. Its translation: CASTARGMNTEAFF.

The V gene is TRBV7-2, the J gene TRBJ2-5, with unresolved D. Germline loops: CDR1 SGHTA, CDR2 FQGNSA. The ends were cut back, 3 bases at V and 8 bases at J, with 7 bases in the middle. This CDR3 spans 11 amino acids. CDR3 loop: CASSFLGTQYF. For the CDR3, the DNA is TGTGCCAGCAGCTTCTTGGGAACCCAGTACTTC.